The entry below describes one T cell receptor (beta chain). Using immunoSEQ multiplex PCR, the repertoire was profiled, and TCRdb retains in-frame clones only, with some absent. The profile covers around 120,000 clones, with roughly 87% appearing a single time and about a tenth taken by the ten largest. This sample is part of a study of blood T cell repertoires in COVID-19. For the study at large: The origin of the acute and convalescent COVID-19 samples was the United States, Italy and Spain. PBMCs, B-cell-depleted T cells, or T cells were the source of the cDNA or gDNA that made up the material.

With 6 bases clipped from V and 6 bases from J, the junction kept 14 bases outside the gene matches. In germline, CDR1 is MDHEN, CDR2 SYDVKM. The length of the CDR3 is 15 residues. The TCR sequence derives from a man older than 75 with acute or convalescent COVID-19. Sample: peripheral blood. The V call is TRBV28, the J call TRBJ2-7; the match to TRBD1 covers 7 bases. The CDR3 here is CASSQLGTAAGEQYF. CDR3 sequence (DNA): TGTGCCAGCAGCCAACTCGGGACAGCCGCAGGCGAGCAGTACTTC.